This T cell receptor (beta chain) was retrieved from a study of blood T cell repertoires in COVID-19. Study in general: PBMCs, B-cell-depleted T cells, or T cells were the source of the cDNA or gDNA that made up the material.

The CDR3 consists of 15 residues. CDR1 MNHEY and CDR2 SVGAGI come from the germline V gene. The V and J ends lost 4 bases and 4 bases, in that order; junction bases with no gene match: 4. The method was immunoSEQ multiplex PCR; TCRdb's version includes in-frame clones alone and lacks a portion of them. The data hold 430,000 or so clones, with about 88% observed a single time. Participants' reported clinical history set cohort assignment. The receptor was isolated from a woman younger than 30 who had been exposed to COVID-19. Sample: PBMCs or T cells enriched from blood (not recorded which). The chain combines TRBV6-5 with TRBJ2-2; TRBD2 matches 9 bases. The chain's CDR3 is CASSLAGVGTGELFF. The DNA of the CDR3 is TGTGCCAGCAGTTTAGCGGGAGTAGGCACCGGGGAGCTGTTTTTT.